This TCR beta chain is from a study of T-cell memory formation after mild COVID-19. In the study overall: For the most part, TCR clusters were specific to one donor.

MiXCR, run by TCRdb on the 5' RACE reads, gives a single entry per CDR3 protein. The sample gives 70,000 to 100,000 distinct CDR3 sequences, more than 12% of which show up once; 39% is in the top ten. Findings of the study overall: Pre-infection memory held some responding clones, suggesting pre-existing cross-reactive T cells responded. SARS-CoV-2 specificity of second-wave clones peaking day 37 was unconfirmed.

Per the germline V gene, CDR1 is SGHRS and CDR2 is YFSETQ. This CDR3 is built from 16 residues. The ends lost 4 bases at V and 0 bases at J; junction bases unmatched: 8. In its sample, this clonotype was seen a few times. Antigen specificity is unknown. The V and J genes are TRBV5-1 and TRBJ2-7, with 9 positions matching TRBD1. This TCR derives from a man aged 18 to 29 who had mild COVID-19 (a few samples of this study predate the infection). Cell type and time point are not known. Sequences were obtained from PBMCs or a T cell subset sorted from them (not recorded which). Here the CDR3 DNA reads TGCGCCAGCAGCAGAGGACAGGGGTCGAGCTCCTACGAGCAGTACGTC. Translating gives CASSRGQGSSSYEQYV.